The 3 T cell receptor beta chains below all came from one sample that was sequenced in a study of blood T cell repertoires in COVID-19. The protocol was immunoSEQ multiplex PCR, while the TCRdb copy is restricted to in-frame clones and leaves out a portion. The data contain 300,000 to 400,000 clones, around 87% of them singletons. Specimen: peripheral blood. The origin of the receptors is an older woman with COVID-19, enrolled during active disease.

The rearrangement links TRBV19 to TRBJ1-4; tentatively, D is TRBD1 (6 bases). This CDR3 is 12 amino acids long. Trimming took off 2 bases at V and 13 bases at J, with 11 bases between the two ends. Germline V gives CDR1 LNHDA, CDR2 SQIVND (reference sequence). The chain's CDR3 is CASSILQGILFF. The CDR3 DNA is TGTGCCAGTAGTATACTCCAGGGGATACTGTTTTTT.

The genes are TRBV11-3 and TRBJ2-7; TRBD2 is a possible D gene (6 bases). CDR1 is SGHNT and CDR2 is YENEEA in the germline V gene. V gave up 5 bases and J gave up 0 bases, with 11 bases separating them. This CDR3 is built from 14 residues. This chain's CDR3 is CASSPRGSSYEQYF. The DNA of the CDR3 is TGTGCCAGCAGCCCGCGGGGTTCCTCCTACGAGCAGTACTTC.

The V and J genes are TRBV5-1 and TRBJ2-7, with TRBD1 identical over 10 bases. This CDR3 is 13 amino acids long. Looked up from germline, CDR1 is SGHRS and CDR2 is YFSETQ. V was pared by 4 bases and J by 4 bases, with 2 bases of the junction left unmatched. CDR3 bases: TGCGCCAGCAGCCAGGACAGGGGGTACGAGCAGTACTTC. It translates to CASSQDRGYEQYF.